What follows are 30 T cell receptor beta chains derived from one specimen sequenced in a study of vaccination and CD4 T cells after COVID-19. TCRdb called the PCR reads again in MiXCR, with one record for every CDR3 protein. Among 12,000 to 15,000 distinct CDR3 sequences listed, over 65% were seen once. The sequencing here drew on CD4+ T cells from blood, taken after SARS-CoV-2 vaccination. The receptor source for this set is a human donor who had recovered from COVID-19.

The rearrangement joins TRBV19 to TRBJ2-5; TRBD1 agrees at 8 bases. With V trimmed by 0 bases and J by 5 bases, 5 bases remained unmatched. CDR1 and CDR2 (germline): LNHDA, SQIVND (reference sequence). The CDR3 totals 15 residues. CDR3 residues: CASSIDRGLDETQYF. The CDR3 region has the DNA TGTGCCAGTAGTATAGACAGGGGGCTCGACGAGACCCAGTACTTC.

The rearrangement uses TRBV20-1 and TRBJ2-6; TRBD1 or TRBD2 may be the D gene (6 bases each). V lost 5 bases and J 3 bases, leaving 14 bases between the germline ends. Germline V gives CDR1 DFQATT, CDR2 SNEGSKA (reference sequence). The CDR3 runs 15 residues. Here the CDR3 DNA reads TGCAGTGCTGGTGAGGGGGGCGATGGGGCCAACGTCCTGACTTTC. It is translated as CSAGEGGDGANVLTF.

The CDR3: CASSPLRDHVPPLHF. CDR3 in DNA: TGTGCCAGCAGTCCTCTGAGGGACCATGTGCCACCCCTCCACTTT. The chain links TRBV6-2 or TRBV6-3 to TRBJ1-6; D perhaps matches TRBD1 (5 bases). The CDR3 is 15 residues long. V lost 5 bases and J 11 bases, leaving 19 bases between the germline ends. Germline-derived CDR1 and CDR2 are MNHEY and SVGEGT.

This clonotype showed up just once. The chain uses TRBV28 and TRBJ1-1; D unresolved. CDR1 and CDR2 (germline): MDHEN, SYDVKM. V lost 2 bases and J lost 2, with 9 bases in between. This CDR3 spans 14 amino acids. CDR3 sequence: CASSLIDLNTEAFF. In DNA form, the CDR3 reads TGTGCCAGCAGTTTAATAGACCTAAACACTGAAGCTTTCTTT.

V is TRBV20-1 and J is TRBJ1-3; no clear D gene. This CDR3 is 17 amino acids long. CDR1 is DFQATT and CDR2 is SNEGSKA in the germline V gene (reference sequence). Trimming took 0 bases from V and 2 from J, leaving 17 bases between them. CDR3 in DNA: TGCAGTGCTAGAGATCTTATCACCAAAGGCGCTGGAAACACCATATATTTT. Its protein is CSARDLITKGAGNTIYF.

The rearrangement links TRBV20-1 to TRBJ2-3; 7 bases fit TRBD1. The germline gives CDR1 DFQATT, CDR2 SNEGSKA (reference sequence). The CDR3 totals 17 residues. The V gene end was trimmed by 3 bases and the J gene end by 0 bases; junction bases not matched to a gene: 12. For the CDR3, the DNA is TGCAGTGCTAGCGTTGGGACAGCGGCCTCTAGCACAGATACGCAGTATTTT. Residues: CSASVGTAASSTDTQYF.

The chain employs TRBV6-2 or TRBV6-3 and TRBJ1-3, with D unresolved. The CDR3 is 11 residues long. In germline, CDR1 is MNHEY, CDR2 SVGEGT. V was trimmed by 7 bases and J by 9 bases, leaving 10 bases between them. CDR3 protein: CASKTGSTIYF. CDR3 sequence (DNA): TGTGCCAGCAAGACGGGGTCCACCATATATTTT.

The V call is TRBV24-1, the J call TRBJ2-3; possible D gene TRBD2, 5 bases. Germline lookup yields CDR1 KGHDR and CDR2 SFDVKD. V was clipped by 4 bases and J by 4 bases, with 11 bases between them. The CDR3 length is 14 residues. CDR3 DNA: TGTGCCACCAGTGAAATAAGCGGCGCAGATACGCAGTATTTT. This encodes CATSEISGADTQYF.

This clonotype was picked up one time. One junction end disagrees with the germline gene, perhaps due to a read error. The chain has TRBV6-1 and TRBJ2-3, with 7 positions matching TRBD2. This CDR3 region has 15 residues. Per germline, CDR1 MNHNS and CDR2 SASEGT. The CDR3: CAGSLSRGGTDTQYF. For the CDR3, the DNA is TGTGCCGGCAGCCTTAGTCGGGGGGGCACAGATACGCAGTATTTT.

The chain recombines TRBV18 with TRBJ2-7, with 8 nucleotides matching TRBD1. Trimming at V came to 1 base and at J to 6 bases, leaving 8 bases not matched to a gene. CDR1 and CDR2 from the germline V gene are KGHSH and LQKENI. The CDR3 has 15 residues. The CDR3 region has the DNA TGTGCCAGCTCACCACGCGGACAGGGCGGAAGCGAGCAGTACTTC. Translation: CASSPRGQGGSEQYF. Filled out from reference TRBV18 and TRBJ2-7, the complete variable domain reads NAGVMQNPRHLVRRRGQEARLRCSPMKGHSHVYWYRQLPEEGLKFMVYLQKENIIDESGMPKERFSAEFPKEGPSILRIQQVVRGDSAAYFCASSPRGQGGSEQYFGPGTRLTVT.

The V call is TRBV6-1, the J call TRBJ2-7; 10 bases are a match to TRBD1. The germline V gene has CDR1 MNHNS and CDR2 SASEGT. The CDR3 loop spans 15 amino acids. V shed 0 bases and J 6 bases; nucleotides not matched to a gene: 5. The CDR3 is CASSEAGTGAFEQYF. For the CDR3, the DNA is TGTGCCAGCAGTGAAGCCGGGACAGGGGCGTTCGAGCAGTACTTC.

This clonotype appeared once. Here the CDR3 reads CSATQGMGYEQYF. CDR3 nucleotide sequence: TGCAGTGCTACTCAGGGAATGGGCTACGAGCAGTACTTC. The V gene is TRBV20-1, the J gene TRBJ2-7; tentatively, D is TRBD1 (5 bases). Per the germline V gene, CDR1 is DFQATT and CDR2 is SNEGSKA (reference sequence). The CDR3 length is 13 residues. Trimming took 4 bases from V and 3 from J, leaving 13 bases between them.

This chain joins TRBV20-1 and TRBJ2-5; TRBD1 aligns across 7 bases. With 1 base clipped from V and 5 bases from J, the junction kept 10 bases outside the gene matches. Germline CDR1 and CDR2: DFQATT and SNEGSKA (reference sequence). The CDR3 sequence is 15 residues long. The CDR3 DNA is TGCAGTGCTAGAGGAACACCAGGGGGTTGGGAGACCCAGTACTTC. Protein: CSARGTPGGWETQYF.

There are a few counts of this clonotype. The chain carries TRBV19 and TRBJ1-5; 9 bases map to TRBD1. Germline-derived CDR1 and CDR2 are LNHDA and SQIVND (reference sequence). V lost 3 bases, J lost 5 bases, and 8 bases stayed unmatched. This CDR3 spans 16 amino acids. For the CDR3, the DNA is TGTGCCAGTAGTATTCCCCGGGACAGGGCGGATCAGCCCCAGCATTTT. Protein sequence: CASSIPRDRADQPQHF.

CDR3 sequence: CASRFGTSGTDEQYF. CDR3 DNA sequence: TGTGCCAGCAGGTTTGGGACTAGCGGGACCGACGAGCAGTACTTC. This sequence joins TRBV12-3 or TRBV12-4 and TRBJ2-7; 13 bases align to TRBD2. With V trimmed by 6 bases and J by 5 bases, 7 bases remained unmatched. CDR3 length equals 15 residues.

The chain uses TRBV12-3 or TRBV12-4 and TRBJ1-5, with D possibly being TRBD1 (5 bases). V dropped 6 bases and J dropped 7 bases, with 13 bases sitting between them. There are 13 residues in the CDR3. CDR3 protein: CASREGGGQPQHF. The CDR3 DNA reads TGTGCCAGCAGGGAGGGCGGGGGGCAGCCCCAGCATTTT.

This clonotype occurred a few times. The chain has TRBV7-9 and TRBJ1-4, with TRBD1 matching over 9 bases. J gave up 7 bases and V 4 bases, and 4 bases lay outside the gene matches. The germline V gene encodes CDR1 SEHNR and CDR2 FQNEAQ (reference sequence). CDR3 length equals 14 residues. CDR3 amino acids: CASSSDRGSEKLFF. The CDR3 DNA reads TGTGCCAGCAGCTCTGACAGGGGGAGTGAAAAACTGTTTTTT.

This clonotype was picked up a small number of times. This sequence joins TRBV6-1 and TRBJ1-1; D uncertain. The CDR3 consists of 14 residues. Per germline, CDR1 MNHNS and CDR2 SASEGT. V was cut by 5 bases and J by 1 base, with 11 bases left in between. CDR3 nucleotide sequence: TGTGCCAGCAGTCCTGAACACCCGAACACTGAAGCTTTCTTT. It encodes CASSPEHPNTEAFF.

In this sample, this clonotype turned up once. The V and J genes are TRBV29-1 and TRBJ2-7; 9 positions match TRBD2. The CDR3 contains 15 residues. V gave up 5 bases and J gave up 3 bases; unmatched junction bases: 11. Germline V lookup: CDR1 SQVTM, CDR2 ANQGSEA. Written as DNA, the CDR3 is TGCAGCGTTCTCGGAATGGCGGGAGGGATCTACGAGCAGTACTTC. Protein product: CSVLGMAGGIYEQYF.

This rearrangement joins TRBV7-2 to TRBJ2-5; a weak D match, TRBD1 (8 bases). CDR1 is SGHTA, CDR2 FQGNSA, per germline. The CDR3 has 15 amino acids. Trimming took off 3 bases at V and 7 bases at J, with 18 bases between the two ends. CDR3 sequence: CASSFSQQGGGTQYF. CDR3 DNA sequence: TGTGCCAGCAGCTTTAGCCAACAGGGGGGGGGGACCCAGTACTTC.

This clonotype has more than one count but fewer than ten. The rearrangement joins TRBV20-1 to TRBJ1-6; a weak D match, TRBD1 (6 bases). Between the trimmed V and J ends, which lost 6 bases and 8 bases, there was a span of 17 bases. This CDR3 spans 14 amino acids. From germline, CDR1 is DFQATT and CDR2 SNEGSKA (reference sequence). Here the CDR3 reads CSAPRGGSYSPLHF. The CDR3 bases are TGCAGTGCCCCGAGGGGGGGGAGTTATTCACCCCTCCACTTT.

This sequence joins TRBV6-1 and TRBJ1-1; D gene uncertain. Germline values: CDR1 MNHNS, CDR2 SASEGT. The length of the CDR3 is 13 residues. Trimming pared 7 bases from V and 5 bases from J, leaving 14 bases between. The CDR3 region has the DNA TGTGCCAGCAACCGAGGCCTGGGAACTGAAGCTTTCTTT. Its translation: CASNRGLGTEAFF.

This chain connects TRBV20-1 to TRBJ2-7; a weak D match, TRBD2 (5 bases). The CDR3 runs to 12 residues. Per germline, CDR1 DFQATT and CDR2 SNEGSKA (reference sequence). CDR3 coding DNA: TGCAGCGCCTCGGGATCCTCCTACGAGCAGTACTTC. This encodes CSASGSSYEQYF.

This clonotype was picked up a small number of times. The rearrangement uses TRBV20-1 and TRBJ2-5, with D perhaps TRBD2 (6 bases). The CDR3 runs to 14 residues. The germline V gene has CDR1 DFQATT and CDR2 SNEGSKA (reference sequence). V was pared by 3 bases and J by 6 bases, with 17 bases between. The CDR3 nucleotides are TGCAGTGCTAGTACAGGAGGGCCAGTAAAGACCCAGTACTTC. Translated: CSASTGGPVKTQYF.

The V and J genes are TRBV7-3 and TRBJ1-1; D is ambiguous. This CDR3 contains 14 residues. Trimming took 1 base from V and 0 from J, leaving 6 bases between them. Germline loops: CDR1 SGHTA, CDR2 FQGTGA. The chain's CDR3 is CASSLNGVNTEAFF. CDR3 nucleotide sequence: TGTGCCAGCAGCTTAAACGGGGTGAACACTGAAGCTTTCTTT.

The chain combines TRBV20-1 with TRBJ2-1; the match to TRBD2 covers 8 bases. Germline V gene data show CDR1 as DFQATT and CDR2 as SNEGSKA (reference sequence). This CDR3 contains 16 residues. Germline trimming cut 0 bases from V and 0 bases from J; bases unmatched to any gene: 4. DNA for the CDR3: TGCAGTGCTAGAGAGCGGGAGGCCGTCTCCTACAATGAGCAGTTCTTC. It is translated as CSAREREAVSYNEQFF.

J is TRBJ1-2 and V is TRBV25-1; tentative D call: TRBD1 (6 bases). The V and J ends lost 6 bases and 5 bases respectively, with 13 bases between them. The CDR3 runs 13 residues. The V gene's germline CDR1 is MGHDK and CDR2 SYGVNS. As DNA, the CDR3 is TGTGCCAGCAGACAGGGTGGGTTGTATGGCTACACCTTC. This gives the protein CASRQGGLYGYTF.

This clonotype was recorded a few times. The chain uses TRBV28 and TRBJ1-5; TRBD1 aligns across 7 bases. The V segment lost 10 bases and the J segment 3 bases; nucleotides outside the gene matches: 9. CDR3 length: 14 amino acids. Germline CDR1 MDHEN, CDR2 SYDVKM. The CDR3 here is CAIQGIEPNQPQHF. The CDR3 DNA follows: TGTGCCATACAGGGGATTGAGCCCAATCAGCCCCAGCATTTT. Combining the CDR3 with reference TRBV28 and TRBJ1-5 gives the whole variable domain DVKVTQSSRYLVKRTGEKVFLECVQDMDHENMFWYRQDPGLGLRLIYFSYDVKMKEKGDIPEGYSVSREKKERFSLILESASTNQTSMYLCAIQGIEPNQPQHFGDGTRLSIL.

V usage is TRBV30 and J usage is TRBJ1-1, with 7 bases aligning to TRBD1. CDR1 is GTSNPN and CDR2 is SVGIG in the germline V gene (reference sequence). Losses at the gene ends were 5 bases for V and 1 base for J; bases not matched to a gene: 7. This CDR3 is 14 amino acids long. The CDR3 DNA reads TGTGCCTGGGTTAACCGACAGGGGAACACTGAAGCTTTCTTT. Translating it yields CAWVNRQGNTEAFF.

The V gene is TRBV19, the J gene TRBJ1-5; D gene uncertain. Trimming removed 5 bases from V and 4 bases from J, with 15 bases in between. This CDR3 is built from 15 residues. The germline CDR1 and CDR2 sequences are LNHDA and SQIVND (reference sequence). This chain's CDR3 is CASSAEFRGNQPQHF. DNA of the CDR3: TGTGCCAGTAGTGCTGAGTTCAGAGGTAATCAGCCCCAGCATTTT.